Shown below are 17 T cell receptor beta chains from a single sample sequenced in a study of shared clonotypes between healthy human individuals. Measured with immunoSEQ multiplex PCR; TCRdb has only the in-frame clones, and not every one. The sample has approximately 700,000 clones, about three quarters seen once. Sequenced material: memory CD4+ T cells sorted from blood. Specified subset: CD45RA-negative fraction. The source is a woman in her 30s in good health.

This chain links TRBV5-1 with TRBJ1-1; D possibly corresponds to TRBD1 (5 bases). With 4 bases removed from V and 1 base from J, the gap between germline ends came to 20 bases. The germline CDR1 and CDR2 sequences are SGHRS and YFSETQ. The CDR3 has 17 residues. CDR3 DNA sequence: TGCGCCAGCAGCACAAAGACGGGGCCTTTTGCGAACACTGAAGCTTTCTTT. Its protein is CASSTKTGPFANTEAFF.

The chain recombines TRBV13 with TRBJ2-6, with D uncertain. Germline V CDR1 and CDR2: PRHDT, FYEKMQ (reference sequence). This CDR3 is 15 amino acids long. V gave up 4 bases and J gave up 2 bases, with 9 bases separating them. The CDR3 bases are TGTGCCAGCAGCTCCCCCATTACTGGGGCCAACGTCCTGACTTTC. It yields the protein CASSSPITGANVLTF.

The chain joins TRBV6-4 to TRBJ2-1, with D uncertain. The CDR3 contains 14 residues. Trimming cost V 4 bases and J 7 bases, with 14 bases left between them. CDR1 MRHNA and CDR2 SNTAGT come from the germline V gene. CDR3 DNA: TGTGCCAGCAGTGTTGGAGACTCAAGAAATGAGCAGTTCTTC. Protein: CASSVGDSRNEQFF.

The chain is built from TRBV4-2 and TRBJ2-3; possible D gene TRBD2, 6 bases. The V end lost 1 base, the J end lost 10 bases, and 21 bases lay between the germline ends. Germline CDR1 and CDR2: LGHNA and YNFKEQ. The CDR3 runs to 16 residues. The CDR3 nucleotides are TGTGCCAGCAGCCAAGCCCCGGGACTGACGGGTAATTCGCAGTATTTT. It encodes CASSQAPGLTGNSQYF.

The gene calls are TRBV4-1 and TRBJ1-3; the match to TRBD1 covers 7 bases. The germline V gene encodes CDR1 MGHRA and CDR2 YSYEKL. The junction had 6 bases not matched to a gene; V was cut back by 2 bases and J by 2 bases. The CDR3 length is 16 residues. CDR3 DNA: TGCGCCAGCAGCCAAACACAGGGGTGGCCTGGAAACACCATATATTTT. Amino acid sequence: CASSQTQGWPGNTIYF.

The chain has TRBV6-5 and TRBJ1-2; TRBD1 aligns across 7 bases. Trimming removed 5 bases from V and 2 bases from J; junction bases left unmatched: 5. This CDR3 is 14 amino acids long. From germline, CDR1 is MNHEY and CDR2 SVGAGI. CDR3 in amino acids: CASSQLTGNYGYTF. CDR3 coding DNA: TGTGCCAGCAGTCAACTGACAGGGAACTATGGCTACACCTTC.

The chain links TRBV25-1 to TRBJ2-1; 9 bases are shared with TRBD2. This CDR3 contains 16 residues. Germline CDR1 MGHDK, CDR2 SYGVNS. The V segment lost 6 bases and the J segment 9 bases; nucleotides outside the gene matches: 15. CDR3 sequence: CASSLSGSGRGSEQFF. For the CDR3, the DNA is TGTGCCAGCAGCCTCAGCGGTAGCGGGAGAGGTAGTGAGCAGTTCTTC.

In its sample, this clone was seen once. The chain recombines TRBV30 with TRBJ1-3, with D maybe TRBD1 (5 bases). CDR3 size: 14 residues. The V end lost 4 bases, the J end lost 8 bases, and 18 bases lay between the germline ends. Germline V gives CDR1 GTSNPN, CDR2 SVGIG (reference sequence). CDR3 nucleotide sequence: TGTGCCTGGATGCTACGGGACTTTAGGGACACCATATATTTT. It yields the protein CAWMLRDFRDTIYF.

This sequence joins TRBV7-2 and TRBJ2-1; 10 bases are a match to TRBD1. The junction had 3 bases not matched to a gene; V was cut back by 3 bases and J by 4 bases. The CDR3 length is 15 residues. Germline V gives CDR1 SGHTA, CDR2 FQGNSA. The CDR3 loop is CASSLDRGTYNEQFF. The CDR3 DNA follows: TGTGCCAGCAGCTTGGACAGGGGGACGTACAATGAGCAGTTCTTC.

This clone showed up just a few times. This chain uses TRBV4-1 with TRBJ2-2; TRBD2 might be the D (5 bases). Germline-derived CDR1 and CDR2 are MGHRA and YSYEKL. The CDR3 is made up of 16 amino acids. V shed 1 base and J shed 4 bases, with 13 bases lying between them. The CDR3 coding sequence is TGCGCCAGCAGCCAAGGGCGGGCTATAACCACCGGGGAGCTGTTTTTT. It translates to CASSQGRAITTGELFF.

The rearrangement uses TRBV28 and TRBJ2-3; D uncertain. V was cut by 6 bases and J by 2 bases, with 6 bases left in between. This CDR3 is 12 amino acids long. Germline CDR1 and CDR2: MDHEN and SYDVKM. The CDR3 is CASRAITDTQYF. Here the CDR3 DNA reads TGTGCCAGCAGGGCGATCACAGATACGCAGTATTTT.

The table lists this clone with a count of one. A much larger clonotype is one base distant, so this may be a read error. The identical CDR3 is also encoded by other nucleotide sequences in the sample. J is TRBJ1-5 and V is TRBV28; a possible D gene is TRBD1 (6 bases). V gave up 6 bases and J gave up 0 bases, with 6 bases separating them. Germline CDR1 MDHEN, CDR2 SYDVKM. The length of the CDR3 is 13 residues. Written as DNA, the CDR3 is TGTGCCAGCAGAGGGGGTAGCAATCAGCCCCAGCATTTT. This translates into CASRGGSNQPQHF.

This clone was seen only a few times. The chain's CDR3 is CASSQVLYEQYF. DNA for the CDR3: TGTGCCAGCAGCCAAGTGCTCTACGAGCAGTACTTC. The genes are TRBV14 and TRBJ2-7; no clear D gene. The length of the CDR3 is 12 residues. Per the germline V gene, CDR1 is SGHDN and CDR2 is FVKESK. The V gene lost 1 base and the J gene lost 3 bases, with 4 bases spanning the gap.

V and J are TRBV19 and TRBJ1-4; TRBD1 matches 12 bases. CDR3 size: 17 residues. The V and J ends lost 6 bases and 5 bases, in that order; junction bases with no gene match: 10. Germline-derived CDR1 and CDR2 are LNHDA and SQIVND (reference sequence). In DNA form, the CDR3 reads TGTGCCAGTAGCCCCGGGACAGGGGGCAGGGTGAATGAAAAACTGTTTTTT. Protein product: CASSPGTGGRVNEKLFF.

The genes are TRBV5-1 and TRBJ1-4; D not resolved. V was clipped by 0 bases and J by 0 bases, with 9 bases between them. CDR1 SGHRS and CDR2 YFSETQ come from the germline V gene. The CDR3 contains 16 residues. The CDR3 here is CASSLGVMATNEKLFF. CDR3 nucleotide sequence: TGCGCCAGCAGCTTGGGGGTAATGGCAACTAATGAAAAACTGTTTTTT.

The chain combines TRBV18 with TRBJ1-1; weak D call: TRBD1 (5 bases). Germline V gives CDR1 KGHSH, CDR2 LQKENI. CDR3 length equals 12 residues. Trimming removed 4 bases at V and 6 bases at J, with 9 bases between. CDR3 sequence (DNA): TGTGCCAGCTCACGCACAGGCGCTGAAGCTTTCTTT. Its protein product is CASSRTGAEAFF.

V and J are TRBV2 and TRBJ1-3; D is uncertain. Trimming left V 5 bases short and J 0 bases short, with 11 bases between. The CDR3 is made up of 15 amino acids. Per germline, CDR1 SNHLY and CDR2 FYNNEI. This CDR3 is CASSLDTSSGNTIYF. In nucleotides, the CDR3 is TGTGCCAGCAGTTTGGATACGAGCTCTGGAAACACCATATATTTT.